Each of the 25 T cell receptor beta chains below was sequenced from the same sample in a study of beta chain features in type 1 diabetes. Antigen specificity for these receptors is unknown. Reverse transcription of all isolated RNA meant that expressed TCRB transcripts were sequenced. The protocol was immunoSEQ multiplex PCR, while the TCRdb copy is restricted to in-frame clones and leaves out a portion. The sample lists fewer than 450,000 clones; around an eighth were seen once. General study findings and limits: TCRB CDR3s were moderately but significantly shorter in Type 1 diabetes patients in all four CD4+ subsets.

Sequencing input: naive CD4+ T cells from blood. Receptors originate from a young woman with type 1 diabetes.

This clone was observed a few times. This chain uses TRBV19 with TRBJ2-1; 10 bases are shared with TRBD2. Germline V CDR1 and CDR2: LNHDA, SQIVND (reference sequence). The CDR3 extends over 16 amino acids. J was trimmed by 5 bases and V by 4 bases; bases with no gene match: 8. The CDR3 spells CASSRSGRGPHNEQFF. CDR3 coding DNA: TGTGCCAGTAGTAGGAGCGGGAGGGGCCCCCACAATGAGCAGTTCTTC.

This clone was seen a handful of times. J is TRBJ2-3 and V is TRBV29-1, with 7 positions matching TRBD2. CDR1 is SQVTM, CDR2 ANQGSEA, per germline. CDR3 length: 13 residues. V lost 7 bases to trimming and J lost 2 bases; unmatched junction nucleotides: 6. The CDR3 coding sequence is TGCAGCGGCCTAGCGGCGAACACAGATACGCAGTATTTT. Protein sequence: CSGLAANTDTQYF.

The CDR3 DNA follows: TGTGCCTGGAGTGGTGGTGGAGAAACCTATGGCTACACCTTC. Protein: CAWSGGGETYGYTF. The chain carries TRBV30 and TRBJ1-2; no clear D gene. Between the trimmed V and J ends, which lost 1 base and 4 bases, there was a span of 13 bases. The CDR3 spans 14 residues. Germline loops: CDR1 GTSNPN, CDR2 SVGIG (reference sequence). The full variable domain, completed using reference TRBV30 and TRBJ1-2, is SQTIHQWPATLVQPVGSPLSLECTVEGTSNPNLYWYRQAAGRGLQLLFYSVGIGQISSEVPQNLSASRPQDRQFILSSKKLLLSDSGFYLCAWSGGGETYGYTFGSGTRLTVV.

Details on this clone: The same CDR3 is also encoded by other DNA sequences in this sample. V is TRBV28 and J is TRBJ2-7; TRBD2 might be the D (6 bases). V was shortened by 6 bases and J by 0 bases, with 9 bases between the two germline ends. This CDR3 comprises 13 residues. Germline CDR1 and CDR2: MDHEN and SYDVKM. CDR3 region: CASSTGSSYEQYF. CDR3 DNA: TGTGCCAGCAGCACCGGGAGCTCCTACGAGCAGTACTTC.

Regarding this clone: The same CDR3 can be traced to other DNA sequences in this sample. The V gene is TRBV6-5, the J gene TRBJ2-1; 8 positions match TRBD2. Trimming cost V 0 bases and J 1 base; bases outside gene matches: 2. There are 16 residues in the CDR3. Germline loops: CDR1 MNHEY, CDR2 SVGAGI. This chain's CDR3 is CASSYSSGSSYNEQFF. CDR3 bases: TGTGCCAGCAGTTACTCCAGCGGGAGTTCCTACAATGAGCAGTTCTTC.

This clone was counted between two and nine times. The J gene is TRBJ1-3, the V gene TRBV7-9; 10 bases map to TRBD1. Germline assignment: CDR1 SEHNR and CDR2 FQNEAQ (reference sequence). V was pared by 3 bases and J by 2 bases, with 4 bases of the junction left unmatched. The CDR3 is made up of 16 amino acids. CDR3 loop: CASSFRDRGAGNTIYF. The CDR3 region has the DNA TGTGCCAGCAGCTTCCGGGACAGGGGTGCTGGAAACACCATATATTTT.

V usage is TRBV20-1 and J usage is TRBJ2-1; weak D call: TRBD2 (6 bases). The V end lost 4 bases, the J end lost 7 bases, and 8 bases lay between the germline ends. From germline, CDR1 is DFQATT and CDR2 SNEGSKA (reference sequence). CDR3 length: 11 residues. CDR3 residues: CSAMTRNEQFF. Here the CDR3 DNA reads TGCAGTGCTATGACTAGGAATGAGCAGTTCTTC.

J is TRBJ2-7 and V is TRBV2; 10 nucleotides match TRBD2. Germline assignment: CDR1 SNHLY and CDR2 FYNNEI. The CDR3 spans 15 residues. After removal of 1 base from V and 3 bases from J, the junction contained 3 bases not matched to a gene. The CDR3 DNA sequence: TGTGCCAGCAGTGAAGTGTTAGCGGGAGGCTACGAGCAGTACTTC. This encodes CASSEVLAGGYEQYF.

CDR3 nucleotide sequence: TGTGCCTGGAGTTCCGGACAGGGTTACGAGCAGTACTTC. This codes for CAWSSGQGYEQYF. V usage is TRBV30 and J usage is TRBJ2-7, with 8 positions matching TRBD1. The CDR3 sequence is 13 residues long. V shed 2 bases and J 4 bases; nucleotides not matched to a gene: 4. The germline V gene encodes CDR1 GTSNPN and CDR2 SVGIG (reference sequence).

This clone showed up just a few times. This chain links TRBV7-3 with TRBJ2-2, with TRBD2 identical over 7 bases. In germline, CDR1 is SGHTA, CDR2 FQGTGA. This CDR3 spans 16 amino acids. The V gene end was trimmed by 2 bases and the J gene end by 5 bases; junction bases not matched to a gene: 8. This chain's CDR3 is CASSLFAGAPTGELFF. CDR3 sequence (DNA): TGTGCCAGCAGCTTATTCGCGGGAGCGCCTACCGGGGAGCTGTTTTTT.

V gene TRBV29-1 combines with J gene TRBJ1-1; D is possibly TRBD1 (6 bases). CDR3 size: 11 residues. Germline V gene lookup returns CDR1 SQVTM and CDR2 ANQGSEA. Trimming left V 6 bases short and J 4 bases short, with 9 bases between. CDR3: CSVNRATEAFF. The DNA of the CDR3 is TGCAGCGTAAACAGGGCCACTGAAGCTTTCTTT.

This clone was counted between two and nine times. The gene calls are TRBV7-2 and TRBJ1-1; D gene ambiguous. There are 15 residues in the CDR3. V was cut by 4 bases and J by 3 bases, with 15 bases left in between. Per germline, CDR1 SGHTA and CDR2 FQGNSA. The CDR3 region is CASSSSTNGYTEAFF. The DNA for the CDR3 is TGTGCCAGCAGCTCGTCAACCAACGGGTACACTGAAGCTTTCTTT.

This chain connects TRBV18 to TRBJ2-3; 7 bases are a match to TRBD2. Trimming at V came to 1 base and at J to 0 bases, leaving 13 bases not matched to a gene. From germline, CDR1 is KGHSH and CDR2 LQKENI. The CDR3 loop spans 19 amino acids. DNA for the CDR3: TGTGCCAGCTCACCACTCCCCTCGGGAGGTGCGACTAGCACAGATACGCAGTATTTT. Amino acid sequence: CASSPLPSGGATSTDTQYF.

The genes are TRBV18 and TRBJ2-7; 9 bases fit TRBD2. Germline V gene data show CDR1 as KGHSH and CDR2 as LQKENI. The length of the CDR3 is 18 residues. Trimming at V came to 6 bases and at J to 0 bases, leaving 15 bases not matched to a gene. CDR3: CASSPGLAGPISSYEQYV. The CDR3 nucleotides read TGTGCCAGCTCCCCGGGTCTAGCGGGGCCAATTAGCTCCTACGAGCAGTACGTC.

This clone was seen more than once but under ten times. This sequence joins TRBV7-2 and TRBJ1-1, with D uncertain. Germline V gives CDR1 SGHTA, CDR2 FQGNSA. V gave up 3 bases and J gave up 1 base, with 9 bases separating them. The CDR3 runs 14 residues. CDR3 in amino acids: CASSFTVKNTEAFF. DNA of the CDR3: TGTGCCAGCAGCTTTACAGTCAAGAACACTGAAGCTTTCTTT.

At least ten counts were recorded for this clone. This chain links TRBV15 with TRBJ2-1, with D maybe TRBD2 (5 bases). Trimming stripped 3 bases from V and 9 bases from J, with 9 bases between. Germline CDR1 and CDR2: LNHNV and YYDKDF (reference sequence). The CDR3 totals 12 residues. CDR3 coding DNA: TGTGCCACCAGCAGGGAGCGGACTGAGCAGTTCTTC. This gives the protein CATSRERTEQFF.

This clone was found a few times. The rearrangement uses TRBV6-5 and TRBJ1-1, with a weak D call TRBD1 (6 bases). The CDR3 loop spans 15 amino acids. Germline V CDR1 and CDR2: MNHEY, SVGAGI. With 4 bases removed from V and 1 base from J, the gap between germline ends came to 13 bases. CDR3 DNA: TGTGCCAGCAGTTCCTCCAAACAGGGGAACACTGAAGCTTTCTTT. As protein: CASSSSKQGNTEAFF.

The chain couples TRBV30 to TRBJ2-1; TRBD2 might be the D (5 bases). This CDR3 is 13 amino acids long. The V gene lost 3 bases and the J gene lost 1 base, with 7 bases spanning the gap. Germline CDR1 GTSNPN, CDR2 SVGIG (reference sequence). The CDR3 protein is CAWSRDSYNEQFF. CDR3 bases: TGTGCCTGGAGCCGGGATTCCTACAATGAGCAGTTCTTC.

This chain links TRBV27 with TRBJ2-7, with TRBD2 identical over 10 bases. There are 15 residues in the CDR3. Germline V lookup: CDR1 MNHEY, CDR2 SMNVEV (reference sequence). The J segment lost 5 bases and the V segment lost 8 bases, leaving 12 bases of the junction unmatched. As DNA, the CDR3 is TGTGCCAGCTCGTCCCCGGCTAGCGGGAGCCACGAGCAGTACTTC. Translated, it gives CASSSPASGSHEQYF.

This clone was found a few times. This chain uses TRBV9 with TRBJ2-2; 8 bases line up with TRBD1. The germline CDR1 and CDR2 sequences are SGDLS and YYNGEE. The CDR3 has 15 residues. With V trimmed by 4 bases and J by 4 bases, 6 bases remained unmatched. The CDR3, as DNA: TGTGCCAGCAGCTCAGGGGGCTGGGGCACCGGGGAGCTGTTTTTT. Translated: CASSSGGWGTGELFF.

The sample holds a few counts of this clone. In DNA form, the CDR3 reads TGTGCCAGCAGCCCGTCGGTGGGCGAGCAGTACGTC. Translation: CASSPSVGEQYV. This chain uses TRBV5-5 with TRBJ2-7; no firm D call. This CDR3 is 12 amino acids long. V lost 4 bases, J lost 6 bases, and 11 bases lay in between. Germline CDR1 reads SGHKS; CDR2 reads YYEKEE (reference sequence).

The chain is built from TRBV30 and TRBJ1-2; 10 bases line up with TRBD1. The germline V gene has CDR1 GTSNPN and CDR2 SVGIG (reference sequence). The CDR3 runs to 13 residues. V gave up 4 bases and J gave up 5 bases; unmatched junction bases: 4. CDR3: CAWTKGQGYGYTF. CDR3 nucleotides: TGTGCCTGGACGAAGGGACAGGGGTATGGCTACACCTTC.

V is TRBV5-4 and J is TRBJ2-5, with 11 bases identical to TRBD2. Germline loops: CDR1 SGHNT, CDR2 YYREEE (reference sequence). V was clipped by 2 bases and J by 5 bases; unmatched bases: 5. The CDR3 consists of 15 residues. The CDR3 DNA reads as TGTGCCAGCAGCTTATTAGCGGGAGGGGGGGAGACCCAGTACTTC. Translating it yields CASSLLAGGGETQYF.

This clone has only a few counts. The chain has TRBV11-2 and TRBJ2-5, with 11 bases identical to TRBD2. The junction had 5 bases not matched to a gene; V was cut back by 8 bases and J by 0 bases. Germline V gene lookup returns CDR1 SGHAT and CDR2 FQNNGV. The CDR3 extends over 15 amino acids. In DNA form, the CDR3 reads TGTGCCAGCCGCGGGACTAGCGGAGACCAAGAGACCCAGTACTTC. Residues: CASRGTSGDQETQYF.

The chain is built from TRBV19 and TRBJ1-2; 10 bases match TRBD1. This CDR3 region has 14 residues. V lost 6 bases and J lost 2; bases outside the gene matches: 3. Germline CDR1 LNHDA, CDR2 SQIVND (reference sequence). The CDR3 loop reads CASSTGQGNYGYTF. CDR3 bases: TGTGCCAGTAGCACGGGACAGGGGAACTATGGCTACACCTTC.